This T cell receptor beta chain was documented in a study of control samples from healthy donors and cancer patients. CDR3 size: 15 residues. Germline values: CDR1 SGHTA, CDR2 FQGNSA. Trimming shortened V by 1 base and J by 1 base, and 9 bases separated the two germline ends. Sequenced by immunoSEQ multiplex PCR; TCRdb stores in-frame clones only, minus some. The table includes around 70,000 clones, around 86% detected once. This clonotype was sampled from a woman in her fifties or sixties with colorectal cancer. V is TRBV7-2 and J is TRBJ2-3; D possibly matches TRBD1 or TRBD2 (6 bases each). What was sequenced was PBMCs. CDR3 nucleotides: TGTGCCAGCAGCTTAGAGGGGGGACGCACAGATACGCAGTATTTT. It yields the protein CASSLEGGRTDTQYF.